The 3 T cell receptor beta chains below were found in one sample sequenced in a study of cytomegalovirus exposure and HLA in healthy donors. The PCR had 60 Vbeta and 13 Jbeta primers. Some clones are missing from TCRdb's copy, which holds only in-frame ones; the method was immunoSEQ multiplex PCR. The sample records about 210,000 clones, around three quarters being singletons. The specimen sequenced was PBMCs. These receptors originate from a woman aged 30 to 39 in good health and CMV-seropositive.

The chain uses TRBV9 and TRBJ1-6; D uncertain. The V end lost 3 bases, the J end lost 0 bases, and 7 bases lay between the germline ends. The CDR3 length is 15 residues. Germline-derived CDR1 and CDR2 are SGDLS and YYNGEE. The CDR3 region is CASSATASYNSPLHF. CDR3 in DNA: TGTGCCAGCAGCGCTACAGCCTCCTATAATTCACCCCTCCACTTT. Full variable domain (rest looked up from reference TRBV9 and TRBJ1-6): DSGVTQTPKHLITATGQRVTLRCSPRSGDLSVYWYQQSLDQGLQFLIQYYNGEERAKGNILERFSAQQFPDLHSELNLSSLELGDSALYFCASSATASYNSPLHFGNGTRLTVT.

The chain couples TRBV6-5 to TRBJ2-3, with 10 nucleotides matching TRBD2. CDR1 and CDR2 (germline): MNHEY, SVGAGI. This CDR3 is built from 15 residues. V lost 6 bases, J lost 4 bases, and 7 bases stayed unmatched. Here the CDR3 DNA reads TGTGCCAGCAGAGCCGTAGCGGGGGGCCCAGATACGCAGTATTTT. As protein: CASRAVAGGPDTQYF.

This clone has a handful of counts. The rearrangement uses TRBV5-4 and TRBJ1-1, with a possible D match to TRBD1 (6 bases). The CDR3 is made up of 16 amino acids. Trimming took off 4 bases at V and 5 bases at J, with 21 bases between the two ends. Germline lookup yields CDR1 SGHNT and CDR2 YYREEE (reference sequence). CDR3 amino acids: CASSHDKHREWTEAFF. CDR3 DNA: TGTGCCAGCAGCCACGATAAGCACAGGGAATGGACTGAAGCTTTCTTT.